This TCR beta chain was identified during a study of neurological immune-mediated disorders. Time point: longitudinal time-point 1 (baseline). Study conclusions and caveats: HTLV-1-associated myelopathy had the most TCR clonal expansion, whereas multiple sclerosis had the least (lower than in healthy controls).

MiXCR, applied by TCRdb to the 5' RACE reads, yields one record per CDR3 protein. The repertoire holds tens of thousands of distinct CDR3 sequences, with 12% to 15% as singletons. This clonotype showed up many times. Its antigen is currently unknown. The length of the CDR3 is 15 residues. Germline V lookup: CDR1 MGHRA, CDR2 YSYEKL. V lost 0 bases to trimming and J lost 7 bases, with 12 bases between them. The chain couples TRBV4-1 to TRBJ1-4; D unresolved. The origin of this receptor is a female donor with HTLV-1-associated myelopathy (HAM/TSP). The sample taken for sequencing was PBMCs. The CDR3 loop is CASSQDETWGEKLFF. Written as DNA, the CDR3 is TGCGCCAGCAGCCAAGATGAGACTTGGGGTGAAAAACTGTTTTTT.